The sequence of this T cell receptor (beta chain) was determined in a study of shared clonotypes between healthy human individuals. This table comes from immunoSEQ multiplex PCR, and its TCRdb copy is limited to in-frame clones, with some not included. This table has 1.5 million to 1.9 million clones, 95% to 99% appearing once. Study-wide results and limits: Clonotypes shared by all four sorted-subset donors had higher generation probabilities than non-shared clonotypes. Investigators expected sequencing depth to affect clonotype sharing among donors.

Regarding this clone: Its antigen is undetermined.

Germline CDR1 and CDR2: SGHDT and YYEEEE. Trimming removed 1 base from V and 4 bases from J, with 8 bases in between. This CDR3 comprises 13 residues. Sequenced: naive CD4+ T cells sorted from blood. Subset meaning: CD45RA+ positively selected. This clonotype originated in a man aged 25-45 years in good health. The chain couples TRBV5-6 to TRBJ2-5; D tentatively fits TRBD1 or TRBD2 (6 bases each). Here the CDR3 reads CASSLPGAETQYF. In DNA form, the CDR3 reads TGTGCCAGCAGCTTGCCGGGGGCAGAGACCCAGTACTTC.